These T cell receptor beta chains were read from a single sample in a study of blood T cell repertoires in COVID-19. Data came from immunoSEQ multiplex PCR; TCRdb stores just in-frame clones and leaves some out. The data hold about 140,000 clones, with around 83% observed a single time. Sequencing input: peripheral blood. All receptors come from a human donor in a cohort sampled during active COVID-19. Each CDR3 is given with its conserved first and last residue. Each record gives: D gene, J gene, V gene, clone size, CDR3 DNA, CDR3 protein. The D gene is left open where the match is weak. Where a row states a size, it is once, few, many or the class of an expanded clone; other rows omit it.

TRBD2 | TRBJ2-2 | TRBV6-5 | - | TGTGCCATCCGACTAGCACCTACCGGGGAGCTGTTTTTT | CAIRLAPTGELFF
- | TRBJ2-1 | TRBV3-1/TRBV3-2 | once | TGTGCCAGCAGCCAAGTAGAACGACAATGCTCCTACAATGAGCAGTTCTTC | CASSQVERQCSYNEQFF
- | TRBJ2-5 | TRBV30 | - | TGTGCCTTCCGCCGGGGGGCAGGTGAGACCCAGTACTTC | CAFRRGAGETQYF
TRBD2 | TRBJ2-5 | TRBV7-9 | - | TGTGCCAGCAGCTTAGGAAAACTAGCGGGCGTAGAGACCCAGTACTTC | CASSLGKLAGVETQYF
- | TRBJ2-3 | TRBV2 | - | TGTGCCAGCAGTGAAGAAGCGGTGCGCACAGATACGCAGTATTTT | CASSEEAVRTDTQYF
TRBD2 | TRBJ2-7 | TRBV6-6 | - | TGTGCCAGCCGTACTAGCGGGAGGGGGGGGAAGTACGAGCAGTACTTC | CASRTSGRGGKYEQYF
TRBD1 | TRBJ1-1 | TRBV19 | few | TGTGCCAGTATCCAGGACAGGGCTGCTGAAGCTTTCTTT | CASIQDRAAEAFF
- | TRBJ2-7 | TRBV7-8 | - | TGTGCCAGCAGCTTAGTCCGAACAGGCGAGCAGTACTTC | CASSLVRTGEQYF
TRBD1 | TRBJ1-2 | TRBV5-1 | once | TGCGCCAGCAGCATCACAGGGGGCGTTAACTATGGCTACACCTTC | CASSITGGVNYGYTF
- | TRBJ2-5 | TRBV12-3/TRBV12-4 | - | TGTGCCAGCAGTTTACTTGCGGGCGGGACCCAGTACTTC | CASSLLAGGTQYF
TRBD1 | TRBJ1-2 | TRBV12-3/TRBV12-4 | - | TGTGCCAGCAGTAGACCTCAGGGGGCGCGGACCTTC | CASSRPQGARTF
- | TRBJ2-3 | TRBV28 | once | TGTGCCAGCAGGGCGACAGGCCCCCTTTCCTATAGGCAGTATTTT | CASRATGPLSYRQYF
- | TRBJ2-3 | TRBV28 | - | TGTGCCAGCACCCTCGGGGTAGTAAAAGCGGCGGGTACGCAGTATTTT | CASTLGVVKAAGTQYF
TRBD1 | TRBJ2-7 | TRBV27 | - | TGTGCCAGCAGTTTTCGGGTTGACAGGGCGAGAGAGCAGTACTTC | CASSFRVDRAREQYF
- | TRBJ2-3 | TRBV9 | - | TGTGCCAGCAGTAAGGGAGTCCTGGCAGATACGCAGTATTTT | CASSKGVLADTQYF